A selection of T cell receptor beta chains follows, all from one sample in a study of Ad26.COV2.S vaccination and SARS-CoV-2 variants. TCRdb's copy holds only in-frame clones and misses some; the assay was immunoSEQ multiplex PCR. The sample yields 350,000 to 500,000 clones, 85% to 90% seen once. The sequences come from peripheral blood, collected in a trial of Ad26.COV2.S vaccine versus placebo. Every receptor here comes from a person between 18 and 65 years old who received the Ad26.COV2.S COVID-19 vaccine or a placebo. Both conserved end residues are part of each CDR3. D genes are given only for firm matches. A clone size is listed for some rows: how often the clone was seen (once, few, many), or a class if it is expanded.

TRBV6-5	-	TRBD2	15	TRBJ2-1	CASIRSGGAAAEQFF	TGTGCCAGCATCAGGAGCGGGGGGGCCGCGGCTGAGCAGTTCTTC
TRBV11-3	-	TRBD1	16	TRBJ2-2	CASSTNRGPGTGELFF	TGTGCCAGCAGCACAAACAGGGGGCCGGGCACCGGGGAGCTGTTTTTT
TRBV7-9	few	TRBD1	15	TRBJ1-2	CASSLVQGAVYGYTF	TGTGCCAGCAGCTTAGTACAGGGGGCAGTCTATGGCTACACCTTC
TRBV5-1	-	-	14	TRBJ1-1	CASSLSVGGTEAFF	TGCGCCAGCAGCTTGTCCGTGGGCGGCACTGAAGCTTTCTTT
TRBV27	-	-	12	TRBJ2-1	CASSGRGNEQFF	TGTGCCAGCAGCGGCAGGGGCAATGAGCAGTTCTTC
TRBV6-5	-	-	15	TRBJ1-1	CASSYSIMMNTEAFF	TGTGCCAGCAGTTACTCGATAATGATGAACACTGAAGCTTTCTTT
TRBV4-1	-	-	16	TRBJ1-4	CASSQDAGSGREKLFF	TGCGCCAGCAGCCAAGATGCGGGGTCGGGAAGGGAAAAACTGTTTTTT
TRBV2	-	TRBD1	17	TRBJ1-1	CARPGQGAFSMNTEAFF	TGTGCCAGACCGGGACAGGGTGCGTTCTCCATGAACACTGAAGCTTTCTTT
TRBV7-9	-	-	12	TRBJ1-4	CASTTHREKLFF	TGTGCCAGCACCACGCACAGGGAAAAACTGTTTTTT
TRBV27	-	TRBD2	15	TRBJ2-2	CASSSAGGSTGELFF	TGTGCCAGCAGTTCGGCGGGGGGGAGCACCGGGGAGCTGTTTTTT
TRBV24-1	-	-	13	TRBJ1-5	CATRDRSNQPQHF	TGTGCCACCCGGGACCGTAGCAATCAGCCCCAGCATTTT
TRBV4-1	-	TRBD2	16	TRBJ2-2	CASSQDSSGGSGELFF	TGCGCCAGCAGCCAAGATAGCAGCGGGGGGAGCGGGGAGCTGTTTTTT
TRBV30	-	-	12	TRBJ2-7	CAWSEKGYEQYF	TGTGCCTGGAGTGAAAAAGGGTACGAGCAGTACTTC
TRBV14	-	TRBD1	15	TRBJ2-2	CASSLRTGGTGELFF	TGTGCCAGCAGCCTCCGGACAGGGGGAACCGGGGAGCTGTTTTTT
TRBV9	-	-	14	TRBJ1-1	CASSVGQGRTEAFF	TGTGCCAGCAGCGTGGGGCAGGGCAGGACTGAAGCTTTCTTT
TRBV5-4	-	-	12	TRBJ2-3	CASSLADRPQYF	TGTGCCAGCAGCTTGGCTGACAGACCGCAGTATTTT
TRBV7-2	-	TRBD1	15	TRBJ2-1	CASSFDGQAYNEQFF	TGTGCCAGCAGCTTCGACGGACAGGCCTACAATGAGCAGTTCTTC
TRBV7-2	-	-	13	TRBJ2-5	CASSLPSQETQYF	TGTGCCAGCAGCTTACCTAGCCAAGAGACCCAGTACTTC
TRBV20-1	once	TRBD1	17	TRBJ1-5	CSASDRGTVYSNQPQHF	TGCAGTGCTAGTGACAGGGGCACGGTTTATAGCAATCAGCCCCAGCATTTT
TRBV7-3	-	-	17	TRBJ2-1	CASSLSLGEGLGNEQFF	TGTGCCAGCAGCTTAAGCCTGGGCGAGGGGCTAGGCAATGAGCAGTTCTTC
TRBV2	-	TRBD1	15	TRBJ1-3	CASSGDRGTGNTIYF	TGTGCCAGCAGTGGAGACAGGGGAACTGGAAACACCATATATTTT
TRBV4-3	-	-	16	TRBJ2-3	CASSQATGGHTDTQYF	TGCGCCAGCAGCCAAGCCACGGGGGGCCATACAGATACGCAGTATTTT
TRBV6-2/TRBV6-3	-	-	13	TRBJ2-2	CASSAPRTGELFF	TGTGCCAGCAGCGCACCTAGGACCGGGGAGCTGTTTTTT
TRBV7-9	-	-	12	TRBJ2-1	CVSSLEVPEQFF	TGTGTCAGCAGCTTAGAGGTTCCTGAGCAGTTCTTC
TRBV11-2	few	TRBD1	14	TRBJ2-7	CASSFPGTVYEQYF	TGTGCCAGCAGCTTCCCCGGGACAGTCTACGAGCAGTACTTC
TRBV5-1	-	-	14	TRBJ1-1	CASSFGGANTEAFF	TGCGCCAGCAGCTTCGGTGGGGCGAACACTGAAGCTTTCTTT
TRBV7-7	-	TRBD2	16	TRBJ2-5	CASSLARGGGAETQYF	TGTGCTAGCAGCTTAGCGAGAGGCGGGGGGGCAGAGACCCAGTACTTC
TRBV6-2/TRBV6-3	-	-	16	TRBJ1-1	CASSYSRIQGGTEAFF	TGTGCCAGCAGTTACTCGAGGATTCAGGGCGGCACTGAAGCTTTCTTT
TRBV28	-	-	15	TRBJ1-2	CASSLGREEYYGYTF	TGTGCCAGCAGTTTGGGGAGGGAAGAATACTATGGCTACACCTTC
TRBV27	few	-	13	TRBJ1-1	CASSSNMNTEAFF	TGTGCCAGCAGTTCCAATATGAACACTGAAGCTTTCTTT
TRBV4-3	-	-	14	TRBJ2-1	CASSQVYGRNEQFF	TGCGCCAGCAGCCAAGTTTACGGGCGCAATGAGCAGTTCTTC
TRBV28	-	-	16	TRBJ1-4	CASSLLRRGYNEKLFF	TGTGCCAGCAGCCTACTACGTAGGGGATATAATGAAAAACTGTTTTTT
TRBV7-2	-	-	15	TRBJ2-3	CASSLWSDTTDTQYF	TGTGCCAGCAGCTTATGGTCGGACACCACAGATACGCAGTATTTT
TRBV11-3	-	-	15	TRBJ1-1	CASTSTGALNTEAFF	TGTGCCAGCACCTCGACAGGAGCATTGAACACTGAAGCTTTCTTT
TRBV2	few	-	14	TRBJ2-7	CASSLEGHSYEQYF	TGTGCCAGCAGCTTAGAAGGGCATTCCTACGAGCAGTACTTC
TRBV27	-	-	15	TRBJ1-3	CASSLGYASGNTIYF	TGTGCCAGCAGTCTAGGGTACGCCTCTGGAAACACCATATATTTT
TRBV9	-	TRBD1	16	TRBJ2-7	CASSRQGATLTYEQYF	TGTGCCAGCAGTAGACAGGGGGCTACCCTAACCTACGAGCAGTACTTC
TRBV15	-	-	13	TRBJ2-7	CATSRALEGEQYF	TGTGCCACCAGCAGAGCTCTAGAGGGCGAGCAGTACTTC
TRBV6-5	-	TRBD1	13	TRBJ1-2	CASRTGGNYGYTF	TGTGCCAGCAGGACAGGGGGAAACTATGGCTACACCTTC
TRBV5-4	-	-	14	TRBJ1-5	CASSPGGGDQPQHF	TGTGCCAGCAGCCCCGGGGGCGGGGATCAGCCCCAGCATTTT
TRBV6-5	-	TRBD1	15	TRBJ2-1	CASGTRDRAFNEQFF	TGTGCCAGCGGAACCCGGGACAGGGCTTTCAATGAGCAGTTCTTC
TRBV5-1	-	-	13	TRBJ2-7	CASSLADGYEQYF	TGCGCCAGCAGCTTGGCCGACGGCTACGAGCAGTACTTC
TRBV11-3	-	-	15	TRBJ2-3	CASSLGAGWTDTQYF	TGTGCCAGCAGCTTGGGCGCAGGGTGGACAGATACGCAGTATTTT
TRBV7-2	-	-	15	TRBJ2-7	CASSLGTPSSYEQYF	TGTGCCAGCAGCTTAGGGACCCCCTCATCCTACGAGCAGTACTTC
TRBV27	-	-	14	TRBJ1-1	CAIEIPGRNTEAFF	TGTGCCATCGAGATCCCGGGGAGAAACACTGAAGCTTTCTTT
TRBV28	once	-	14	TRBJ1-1	CASSLSQENTEAFF	TGTGCCAGCAGTTTAAGTCAGGAGAACACTGAAGCTTTCTTT
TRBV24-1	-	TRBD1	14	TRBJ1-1	CATSAGTGAAEAFF	TGTGCCACCAGTGCCGGGACAGGGGCAGCTGAAGCTTTCTTT